Below, one T cell receptor (beta chain) is given with its context. The source of the sample is a study of glioma-infiltrating T cells after dendritic cell vaccination. About the study: At biweekly intervals, patients got three intradermal dendritic cell vaccine injections.

CDR1 KGHSH and CDR2 LQKENI come from the germline V gene. V gave up 3 bases and J gave up 4 bases; unmatched junction bases: 3. This CDR3 spans 15 amino acids. Repertoires were generated with immunoSEQ multiplex PCR, while TCRdb's copy carries only in-frame clones and drops some. The table records approximately 93,000 clones, around 85% of them present only once. The time point here: after dendritic cell vaccination, including at tumor progression/relapse. Fresh-frozen tumor tissue and more than two years of survival data were available for all. Specimen: blood, collected after dendritic cell vaccination. The chain links TRBV18 to TRBJ2-3, with TRBD2 matching 11 bases. This receptor was obtained from a human donor with glioblastoma. The DNA for the CDR3 is TGTGCCAGCTCACCTTCACTAGCGGGAGCAGATACGCAGTATTTT. Translation gives CASSPSLAGADTQYF.